This T cell receptor beta chain appears in the sequencing data of a study of cytomegalovirus exposure and HLA in healthy donors. CDR3 size: 15 residues. Germline trimming cut 2 bases from V and 8 bases from J; bases unmatched to any gene: 7. Germline values: CDR1 MNHEY, CDR2 SVGAGI. Donors sampled were nominally healthy, though unrecorded immune exposures were likely. PCR primers comprised 60 Vbeta and 13 Jbeta primers. Sequencing used immunoSEQ multiplex PCR; TCRdb keeps in-frame clones, though not all of them. The sample lists fewer than 250,000 clones, 60% to 85% seen once, with roughly a sixth in the top ten. Comments on this clone: Its antigen is not identified.

General study points: The study put 150 or so TCR beta chains on its list as cytomegalovirus-associated. It was reported that TCR beta sequences correctly inferred the HLA-A and HLA-B alleles for most subjects.

This TCR derives from a man aged 40-50 years in good health and CMV-seronegative. V gene TRBV6-5 combines with J gene TRBJ2-4; 9 nucleotides agree with TRBD1. Sequenced: PBMCs. CDR3 sequence: CASSYTDRGGHIQYF. The CDR3 DNA reads TGTGCCAGCAGTTACACGGACAGGGGTGGACACATTCAGTACTTC.